The entry that follows covers one T cell receptor beta chain sequence. These data are taken from a study of T cell changes during pregnancy in multiple sclerosis. The CDR3 spans 14 residues. The V end lost 1 base, the J end lost 3 bases, and 10 bases lay between the germline ends. Germline loops: CDR1 SEHNR, CDR2 FQNEAQ (reference sequence). Sequencing used immunoSEQ multiplex PCR; TCRdb keeps in-frame clones, though not all of them. The repertoire consists of 65,000 to 95,000 clones, with over 85% occurring once and the leading ten covering more than 0.75%. The sequencing here drew on peripheral blood, taken in the second trimester of pregnancy. V is TRBV7-9 and J is TRBJ2-7; tentatively, D is TRBD2 (5 bases). The receptor was isolated from a female donor in good health, enrolled as a control in a pregnancy study. The CDR3 sequence is CASSLVFGNYEQYF. CDR3 DNA: TGTGCCAGCAGCTTAGTTTTCGGGAACTACGAGCAGTACTTC. The complete variable domain, with remaining parts taken from reference TRBV7-9 and TRBJ2-7, reads DTGVSQNPRHKITKRGQNVTFRCDPISEHNRLYWYRQTLGQGPEFLTYFQNEAQLEKSRLLSDRFSAERPKGSFSTLEIQRTEQGDSAMYLCASSLVFGNYEQYFGPGTRLTVT.